These 16 T cell receptor beta chains originate from one sample sequenced in a study of cytotoxic CD8 clonotypes in ibrutinib-treated CLL. Sequenced by immunoSEQ multiplex PCR; TCRdb stores in-frame clones only, minus some. The table records about 150,000 clones, about 80% of them present only once. The material was PBMCs, obtained after 12 months of ibrutinib treatment. These receptors originate from a human donor with chronic lymphocytic leukemia.

The chain employs TRBV29-1 and TRBJ2-7; TRBD1 matches 7 bases. Per the germline V gene, CDR1 is SQVTM and CDR2 is ANQGSEA. With V trimmed by 6 bases and J by 3 bases, 5 bases remained unmatched. This CDR3 contains 12 residues. The CDR3 reads CSVLGQHYEQYF. For the CDR3, the DNA is TGCAGCGTGCTGGGACAGCACTACGAGCAGTACTTC.

The V call is TRBV2, the J call TRBJ1-4; D gene uncertain. The V end was cut by 3 bases, the J end by 8 bases, with 22 bases between. The length of the CDR3 is 17 residues. Looked up from germline, CDR1 is SNHLY and CDR2 is FYNNEI. The CDR3 sequence is CASSDEQSGYLSEKLFF. CDR3 sequence (DNA): TGTGCCAGCAGTGACGAACAAAGTGGGTACTTGAGCGAAAAACTGTTTTTT.

The genes are TRBV5-1 and TRBJ1-3; D possibly corresponds to TRBD1 (6 bases). Germline loops: CDR1 SGHRS, CDR2 YFSETQ. The CDR3 contains 17 residues. Trimming removed 4 bases from V and 0 bases from J, with 17 bases in between. CDR3 region: CASSGGGSQGSGNTIYF. The DNA of the CDR3 is TGCGCCAGCAGCGGGGGGGGCTCACAGGGCTCTGGAAACACCATATATTTT.

The V call is TRBV23-1, the J call TRBJ1-4; TRBD1 is a possible D gene (6 bases). TRBV23-1 is an open reading frame whose function is uncertain. V shed 5 bases and J shed 2 bases, with 18 bases lying between them. This CDR3 contains 17 residues. CDR3: CASSSPQTGTTNEKLFF. The DNA for the CDR3 is TGCGCCAGCAGTTCCCCCCAAACAGGGACTACTAATGAAAAACTGTTTTTT.

This chain joins TRBV27 and TRBJ1-1; D uncertain. V was clipped by 8 bases and J by 3 bases, with 4 bases between them. The CDR3 loop spans 10 amino acids. Germline loops: CDR1 MNHEY, CDR2 SMNVEV (reference sequence). CDR3 nucleotides: TGTGCCAGCGGTTACACTGAAGCTTTCTTT. It translates to CASGYTEAFF.

The chain links TRBV9 to TRBJ2-1; a weak D match, TRBD2 (5 bases). The V and J ends lost 0 bases and 5 bases respectively, with 15 bases between them. This CDR3 comprises 16 residues. Germline lookup yields CDR1 SGDLS and CDR2 YYNGEE. CDR3 nucleotide sequence: TGTGCCAGCAGCGTAGGAGGGAGCGTGTTGCACAATGAGCAGTTCTTC. Amino acid sequence: CASSVGGSVLHNEQFF.

This chain links TRBV7-8 with TRBJ2-7; 7 nucleotides match TRBD1. CDR1 is SGHVS and CDR2 is FQNEAQ in the germline V gene. The CDR3 totals 16 residues. J lost 3 bases, V lost 5 bases, and 13 bases had no gene match. The CDR3 is CASSTPLTGSLYEQYF. CDR3 nucleotide sequence: TGTGCCAGCAGCACCCCTCTGACAGGGTCCCTCTACGAGCAGTACTTC.

In DNA, the CDR3 is TGTGCCAGCAGGGACAGGGGGCGCATAGGTCAGCCCCAGCATTTT. This gives the protein CASRDRGRIGQPQHF. The chain recombines TRBV28 with TRBJ1-5; 11 bases agree with TRBD1. Germline CDR1 reads MDHEN; CDR2 reads SYDVKM. V trimming: 6 bases; J trimming: 6 bases; junction bases outside the gene matches: 7. CDR3 size: 15 residues.

CDR3 protein: CATSRDAGIAEQYF. CDR3 bases: TGTGCCACCAGCAGAGACGCAGGGATTGCCGAGCAGTACTTC. The chain carries TRBV15 and TRBJ2-7, with a weak D call TRBD1 (5 bases). CDR1 and CDR2 (germline): LNHNV, YYDKDF (reference sequence). Trimming left V 0 bases short and J 6 bases short, with 12 bases between. The CDR3 totals 14 residues.

This sequence joins TRBV2 and TRBJ2-3; no clear D gene. The CDR3 is made up of 16 amino acids. The ends were cut back, 1 base at V and 2 bases at J, with 13 bases in the middle. Germline V gene sequence: CDR1 SNHLY, CDR2 FYNNEI. The CDR3 reads CASSEDDFDLTDTQYF. DNA for the CDR3: TGTGCCAGCAGTGAAGACGACTTCGATCTCACAGATACGCAGTATTTT. Combining the CDR3 with reference TRBV2 and TRBJ2-3 gives the whole variable domain EPEVTQTPSHQVTQMGQEVILRCVPISNHLYFYWYRQILGQKVEFLVSFYNNEISEKSEIFDDQFSVERPDGSNFTLKIRSTKLEDSAMYFCASSEDDFDLTDTQYFGPGTRLTVL.

This clone was counted a single time. The chain recombines TRBV19 with TRBJ2-6; 9 bases agree with TRBD1. Trimming removed 8 bases from V and 4 bases from J; junction bases left unmatched: 12. The length of the CDR3 is 17 residues. The V gene's germline CDR1 is LNHDA and CDR2 SQIVND (reference sequence). The CDR3 spells CASESGQGNSGANVLTF. The CDR3 coding sequence is TGTGCCAGTGAGTCGGGACAGGGCAACTCCGGGGCCAACGTCCTGACTTTC.

This chain links TRBV7-2 with TRBJ2-7, with D tentatively TRBD2 (5 bases). The CDR3 spans 15 residues. CDR1 SGHTA and CDR2 FQGNSA come from the germline V gene. Trimming shortened V by 1 base and J by 2 bases, and 12 bases separated the two germline ends. In nucleotides, the CDR3 is TGTGCCAGCAGCTTAGGAGGGAGTCAAGCCTACGAGCAGTACTTC. Encoded protein: CASSLGGSQAYEQYF.

Only one count was recorded for this clone. The chain is built from TRBV2 and TRBJ2-5, with 10 bases fitting TRBD1. The germline CDR1 and CDR2 sequences are SNHLY and FYNNEI. CDR3 length: 14 residues. J lost 4 bases, V lost 5 bases, and 4 bases had no gene match. The CDR3, as DNA: TGTGCCAGCAGTAGAGACAGGGGGCCAGAGACCCAGTACTTC. It is translated as CASSRDRGPETQYF.

The chain recombines TRBV2 with TRBJ2-7, with D possibly being TRBD2 (6 bases). The CDR3 sequence is 14 residues long. Trimming left V 6 bases short and J 2 bases short, with 14 bases between. Germline V gene lookup returns CDR1 SNHLY and CDR2 FYNNEI. The CDR3 DNA follows: TGTGCCAGCAGGGGGACTTTAAGAACCTACGAGCAGTACTTC. It yields the protein CASRGTLRTYEQYF.

The CDR3 coding sequence is TGTGCCAGCAGTTTATCGGGCGGACACTTCTACAATGAGCAGTTCTTC. Protein product: CASSLSGGHFYNEQFF. This chain links TRBV27 with TRBJ2-1; D might be TRBD1 (5 bases). CDR1 MNHEY and CDR2 SMNVEV come from the germline V gene (reference sequence). This CDR3 has 16 amino acids. Trimming removed 0 bases at V and 3 bases at J, with 12 bases between.

This clone was counted between two and nine times. This chain connects TRBV19 to TRBJ1-2; possible D gene TRBD1, 5 bases. Trimming shortened V by 5 bases and J by 0 bases, and 16 bases separated the two germline ends. CDR1 and CDR2 (germline): LNHDA, SQIVND (reference sequence). The length of the CDR3 is 16 residues. The CDR3: CASSVTVPAPNYGYTF. In nucleotides, the CDR3 is TGTGCCAGTAGTGTGACAGTTCCTGCCCCTAACTATGGCTACACCTTC.